This TCR beta chain emerged from a study of T cell changes during pregnancy in multiple sclerosis. Clones were sequenced by immunoSEQ multiplex PCR, and TCRdb holds only the in-frame ones, with some missing. The sample carries approximately 33,000 clones, roughly 88% recorded once. The CDR3 is made up of 17 amino acids. V dropped 3 bases and J dropped 2; count of bases not matched to a gene: 12. Sequenced here: CD4+ T cells from peripheral blood mononuclear cells, sampled in the first trimester of pregnancy. This clonotype was sampled from a female donor in good health, enrolled as a control in a pregnancy study. V and J are TRBV23-1 and TRBJ2-7; 8 positions agree with TRBD1. TRBV23-1 is assigned to the ORF class and has an uncertain function. CDR3 residues: CASSHADRGRSPYEQYF. CDR3 coding DNA: TGCGCCAGCAGTCACGCCGACAGGGGCAGGAGTCCCTACGAGCAGTACTTC.